The rows below give T cell receptor beta chains drawn from one sample of a study of CD8+CD57+ T cells in acquired aplastic anemia. TCRdb re-called the reads through MiXCR, storing one row per CDR3 protein. This table holds 200,000 to 250,000 distinct CDR3 sequences, approximately 60% found once. Sequenced sample: sorted CD4+, CD8+, or CD8+CD57+ T cells (not recorded which) from PBMCs. Receptor source: a human donor with aplastic anemia. Both conserved end residues are part of each CDR3. D genes are given only for firm matches. Size tells how often a clone was seen (once, few, many) or the class of an expanded clone, and some rows leave it out.

D	size	V	J	DNA	CDR3
NA	NA	TRBV7-8	TRBJ2-1	TGTGCCAGCAGCTTAGCGAACGGCCTCTACAATGAGCAGTTCTTC	CASSLANGLYNEQFF
TRBD1	NA	TRBV5-5	TRBJ2-7	TGTGCCAGCAGCTTGTCGAGACAGGGCTACGAGCAGTACTTC	CASSLSRQGYEQYF
TRBD2	NA	TRBV7-3	TRBJ2-1	TGTGCCAGCAGCGCCGCCGGGACTAGCGTCGATGAGCAGTTCTTC	CASSAAGTSVDEQFF
TRBD2	once	TRBV10-3	TRBJ2-7	TGTGCCATCAGTGGGACTAGTCAGAACGAGCAGTACTTC	CAISGTSQNEQYF
NA	NA	TRBV28	TRBJ1-1	TGTGCCAGCAGTCCACGCCCGGGGGGCCTGACTGAAGCTTTCTTT	CASSPRPGGLTEAFF
TRBD2	NA	TRBV12-3/TRBV12-4	TRBJ2-3	TGTGCCAGCAGTCCTGGACTAGCGGGGGACACAGATACGCAGTATTTT	CASSPGLAGDTDTQYF
TRBD2	few	TRBV7-2	TRBJ2-7	TGTGCCAGCAGCTCCTGGACTAGCGGGATGCCACTCGACGAGCAGTACTTC	CASSSWTSGMPLDEQYF
NA	NA	TRBV12-3/TRBV12-4	TRBJ1-6	TGTGCCAGCAGCCCACCTTTGGCCTCACCCCTCCACTTT	CASSPPLASPLHF
TRBD2	NA	TRBV7-9	TRBJ2-2	TGTGCCAGCAGCTCGGGGGGGCGAATGGAGCTGTTTTTT	CASSSGGRMELFF
NA	NA	TRBV5-8	TRBJ2-2	TGTGCCAGCACCCAGAGGCCTGGGACCGGGGAGCTGTTTTTT	CASTQRPGTGELFF
TRBD2	NA	TRBV19	TRBJ2-7	TGTGCCAGTAGAAGGGGAGCGGGAGATAGCTACGAGCAGTACTTC	CASRRGAGDSYEQYF
TRBD2	NA	TRBV29-1	TRBJ2-1	TGCAGCGTTGTAAGCGGGAGGGGCAATGAGCAGTTCTTC	CSVVSGRGNEQFF
NA	NA	TRBV7-9	TRBJ1-5	TGTGCCAGCAGCCCGGGAGTCAATCAGCCCCAGCATTTT	CASSPGVNQPQHF
NA	NA	TRBV24-1	TRBJ1-5	TGTGCCACCAGTTTAAAGGCTAATCAGCCCCAGCATTTT	CATSLKANQPQHF
NA	once	TRBV29-1	TRBJ2-1	TGCAGCGTTCTCGGGGGAGTCCCCGAGACGAATGAGCAGTTCTTC	CSVLGGVPETNEQFF
TRBD1	NA	TRBV7-6	TRBJ2-1	TGTGCCAGCAGCTTATCTGTAGGCCCCGGACAGGGGTTGAATGAGCAGTTCTTC	CASSLSVGPGQGLNEQFF
NA	NA	TRBV24-1	TRBJ1-2	TGTGCCACCAGTGATAGCGGGGGGAACGATGGCTACACCTTC	CATSDSGGNDGYTF
TRBD1	NA	TRBV7-9	TRBJ2-7	TGTGCCAGCAGTGATCCGGGACAGGGGGCCCACGAGCAGTACTTC	CASSDPGQGAHEQYF
TRBD1	NA	TRBV9	TRBJ1-2	TGTGCCTGCAGCGTTACCCAGGGGGACTATGGCTACACCTTC	CACSVTQGDYGYTF
TRBD1	NA	TRBV5-1	TRBJ2-7	TGCGCCAGCAGCCCGGCCGGGACAGAAACCTACGAGCAGTACTTC	CASSPAGTETYEQYF
TRBD1	NA	TRBV4-1	TRBJ1-6	TGCGCCAGCAGCCAATGGGCAGGGGGCGATAATTCACCCCTCCACTTT	CASSQWAGGDNSPLHF
TRBD1	NA	TRBV20-1	TRBJ1-6	TGCAGTGCTACCAGACAGGGTAATTCACCCCTCCACTTT	CSATRQGNSPLHF
TRBD1	NA	TRBV20-1	TRBJ1-2	TGCAGTGCTAGTGAACCGACAGGGGCGGGCTATGGCTACACCTTC	CSASEPTGAGYGYTF
NA	NA	TRBV15	TRBJ2-5	TGTGCCACCAGCAGAACGGAGACCCAGTACTTC	CATSRTETQYF
TRBD1	NA	TRBV19	TRBJ1-6	TGTGCCAGCCGGGACAGGGGTGGATCACCCCTCCACTTT	CASRDRGGSPLHF
NA	once	TRBV7-2	TRBJ1-5	TGTGCCAGCAGCTTAGCGGGGGTGAATCAGCCCCAGCATTTT	CASSLAGVNQPQHF
TRBD1	NA	TRBV7-9	TRBJ1-3	TGTGCCAGCGGCTTACGGGACAGGATCTCTGGGAACACCATATATTTT	CASGLRDRISGNTIYF
NA	NA	TRBV19	TRBJ1-1	TGTGCCTCTGCCTCCTTCGGCACTGAAGCTTTCTTT	CASASFGTEAFF
NA	NA	TRBV29-1	TRBJ1-2	TGCAGCGAAACCCTCTACGGGGACTATGGCTACACCTTC	CSETLYGDYGYTF
NA	NA	TRBV7-3	TRBJ1-1	TGTGCCAACAGCTTAACAAGTGGGGGGATCACTGAAGCTTTCTTT	CANSLTSGGITEAFF
NA	NA	TRBV29-1	TRBJ2-7	TGCAGCGGCCGGGACACCTTCTCCTACGAGCAGTACTTC	CSGRDTFSYEQYF
NA	NA	TRBV10-3	TRBJ2-3	TGTGCCATCAGTGAAAGGACAGATACGCAGTATTTT	CAISERTDTQYF
TRBD2	NA	TRBV7-2	TRBJ2-7	TGTGCCAGCAGCTTGAGCGGACTAGCGGGGGTCGGCCACCACGAGCAGTACTTC	CASSLSGLAGVGHHEQYF
TRBD2	NA	TRBV7-3	TRBJ2-3	TGCGCCAGCAGCCAAGTAAGCGGGAGTAGGTATGCAGATACGCAGTATTTT	CASSQVSGSRYADTQYF
NA	NA	TRBV2	TRBJ1-1	TGTGCCAGCAGTGGTGACAACCCTGAAGCTTTCTTT	CASSGDNPEAFF
NA	many	TRBV5-6	TRBJ1-3	TGTGCCAGCAGCTCGACGGATGGAAACACCATATATTTT	CASSSTDGNTIYF
NA	NA	TRBV29-1	TRBJ2-7	TGCAGCGTTGAAGATGCGGTCTACGAGCAGTACTTC	CSVEDAVYEQYF
NA	many	TRBV30	TRBJ2-2	TGTGCCTGGACGGTGGGACTTAACACCGGGGAGCTGTTTTTT	CAWTVGLNTGELFF
NA	NA	TRBV19	TRBJ2-2	TGTGCCAGTAGTACGCTCAACGGGGAGCTGTTTTTT	CASSTLNGELFF
NA	few	TRBV7-6	TRBJ2-2	TGTGCCAGCAGAGGACTACCGAACACCGGGGAGCTGTTTTTT	CASRGLPNTGELFF
NA	NA	TRBV7-3	TRBJ2-1	TGTGCCAGCAGCTTCCAAGGGAGTAGCGCGAACGGGAATGAGCAGTTCTTC	CASSFQGSSANGNEQFF
TRBD2	NA	TRBV9	TRBJ2-7	TGTGCCAGCAGCGTAGGAGCGGGAACCAACTACGAGCAGTACTTC	CASSVGAGTNYEQYF
NA	NA	TRBV25-1	TRBJ1-1	TGTGCCAGCAGAACAGGGTCAGGTGAAGCTTTCTTT	CASRTGSGEAFF
NA	NA	TRBV5-5	TRBJ1-2	TGTGCCAGCACCTTGGAGTCAGGTCACTATGGCTACACCTTC	CASTLESGHYGYTF
TRBD1	few	TRBV15	TRBJ2-5	TGTGCCACCAGCAGAGGGGACAGGGTGGAGACCCAGTACTTC	CATSRGDRVETQYF
NA	NA	TRBV7-2	TRBJ2-7	TGTGCCAGCAGCCCCTCTAGGGGGACGTACGAGCAGTGCTTC	CASSPSRGTYEQCF
NA	many	TRBV2	TRBJ2-1	TGTGCCAGCAGCCTTGGGCGCTCCTACAATGAGCAGTTCTTC	CASSLGRSYNEQFF
TRBD1	NA	TRBV12-3/TRBV12-4	TRBJ2-1	TGTGCCACCAGTGATTGGACAGGGGGGGGGAATGAGCAGTTCTTC	CATSDWTGGGNEQFF
TRBD2	few	TRBV20-1	TRBJ2-1	TGCAGTGCGGTAGCGGGATACAATGAGCAGTTCTTC	CSAVAGYNEQFF
NA	NA	TRBV20-1	TRBJ2-7	TGCAGTGCCCTAAGGACAGTCCTCTCCTACGAGCAGTACTTC	CSALRTVLSYEQYF
NA	NA	TRBV2	TRBJ2-7	TGTGCCAGCATGATAGCGGACAGTTCCTACGAGCAGTACTTC	CASMIADSSYEQYF
NA	NA	TRBV5-1	TRBJ1-2	TGCGCCAGCAGCTTGCAGCCTACCTCGGGAGGCTACACCTTC	CASSLQPTSGGYTF
NA	NA	TRBV29-1	TRBJ1-1	TGCAGCGTGACTTCGGGAGCCCAAGAAGCTTTCTTT	CSVTSGAQEAFF
NA	NA	TRBV20-1	TRBJ2-7	TGCAGTGCTAGAGGTCTGGACAGCTACGAGCAGTACTTC	CSARGLDSYEQYF